These 21 T cell receptor beta chains came from one sample sequenced in a study of graft-versus-host responses after intestinal transplantation. These receptors' targets are unknown. Some clones are missing from TCRdb's copy, which holds only in-frame ones; the method was immunoSEQ multiplex PCR. In the table there are roughly 120,000 clones, over 85% of which are singletons. The material sequenced was unstimulated CD4+ T cells sorted from spleen or lymph node cells, taken before transplant. The receptors come from a human donor who was the organ donor for an intestinal transplant.

The V and J genes are TRBV5-1 and TRBJ2-2; D might be TRBD1 (5 bases). Trimming stripped 0 bases from V and 6 bases from J, with 9 bases between. Per germline, CDR1 SGHRS and CDR2 YFSETQ. This CDR3 comprises 14 residues. Here the CDR3 DNA reads TGCGCCAGCAGCTTGGAAAGGGGCTCCGGGGAGCTGTTTTTT. This encodes CASSLERGSGELFF.

J is TRBJ1-2 and V is TRBV7-2; 7 bases agree with TRBD1. Germline trimming cut 1 base from V and 5 bases from J; bases unmatched to any gene: 7. The CDR3 extends over 15 amino acids. Germline assignment: CDR1 SGHTA and CDR2 FQGNSA. The CDR3 nucleotides are TGTGCCAGCAGCTTAGGCGGGGACAGAATTTATGGCTACACCTTC. Translating gives CASSLGGDRIYGYTF.

The V call is TRBV7-2, the J call TRBJ2-7; D remains ambiguous. The CDR3 is made up of 13 amino acids. Germline CDR1 is SGHTA and CDR2 is FQGNSA. V was shortened by 0 bases and J by 4 bases, with 7 bases between the two germline ends. The CDR3, as DNA: TGTGCCAGCAGCTTAGCGGGAATTTACGAGCAGTACTTC. Its protein product is CASSLAGIYEQYF.

The chain recombines TRBV11-2 with TRBJ2-3; TRBD1 or TRBD2 may be the D gene (7 bases each). In germline, CDR1 is SGHAT, CDR2 FQNNGV. The CDR3 runs 14 residues. V was cut by 9 bases and J by 2 bases, with 15 bases left in between. The CDR3 bases are TGTGCCAGTGGGGAGGGGGCGCACACAGATACGCAGTATTTT. Its translation is CASGEGAHTDTQYF.

This clone was seen a handful of times. This sequence joins TRBV2 and TRBJ1-2, with unresolved D. Germline V lookup: CDR1 SNHLY, CDR2 FYNNEI. The CDR3 sequence is 12 residues long. V dropped 5 bases and J dropped 8 bases, with 12 bases sitting between them. This chain's CDR3 is CASSPTGSGYTF. In nucleotides, the CDR3 is TGTGCCAGCAGTCCGACTGGTTCGGGCTACACCTTC.

The gene calls are TRBV30 and TRBJ2-7; D might be TRBD1 (6 bases). V lost 2 bases and J 6 bases, leaving 11 bases between the germline ends. CDR3 length equals 12 residues. The germline CDR1 and CDR2 sequences are GTSNPN and SVGIG (reference sequence). The DNA for the CDR3 is TGTGCCTGGAGTCGAACACAGGGCGAGCAGTACTTC. Translated, it gives CAWSRTQGEQYF.

The chain carries TRBV27 and TRBJ2-3, with TRBD2 matching over 9 bases. Germline V CDR1 and CDR2: MNHEY, SMNVEV (reference sequence). CDR3 size: 16 residues. The J segment lost 1 base and the V segment lost 3 bases, leaving 5 bases of the junction unmatched. The CDR3 is CASSLRVAGGTDTQYF. CDR3 DNA sequence: TGTGCCAGCAGTTTGCGAGTAGCGGGGGGCACAGATACGCAGTATTTT.

There are a few counts of this clone. The chain recombines TRBV7-3 with TRBJ2-4; D gene ambiguous. Trimming pared 4 bases from V and 0 bases from J, leaving 10 bases between. This CDR3 is 15 amino acids long. The germline V gene has CDR1 SGHTA and CDR2 FQGTGA. CDR3 loop: CASSWRPIAKNIQYF. DNA of the CDR3: TGTGCCAGCAGCTGGAGACCCATAGCCAAAAACATTCAGTACTTC.

The chain recombines TRBV6-5 with TRBJ1-4, with a weak D call TRBD1 (5 bases). The germline V gene has CDR1 MNHEY and CDR2 SVGAGI. The CDR3 consists of 13 residues. Trimming took off 2 bases at V and 7 bases at J, with 8 bases between the two ends. This CDR3 reads CASSYRDGEKLFF. For the CDR3, the DNA is TGTGCCAGCAGTTACAGGGACGGTGAAAAACTGTTTTTT.

The rearrangement links TRBV27 to TRBJ1-4; 7 bases map to TRBD1. The length of the CDR3 is 18 residues. Germline values: CDR1 MNHEY, CDR2 SMNVEV (reference sequence). The V and J ends lost 5 bases and 7 bases, in that order; junction bases with no gene match: 19. Here the CDR3 DNA reads TGTGCCAGCAGTCCACGATCCCCCGAGAGGGGGCGGGTTGAAAAACTGTTTTTT. Translating it yields CASSPRSPERGRVEKLFF.

The chain recombines TRBV2 with TRBJ2-3; TRBD2 matches 8 bases. Germline trimming cut 2 bases from V and 0 bases from J; bases unmatched to any gene: 7. The length of the CDR3 is 17 residues. In germline, CDR1 is SNHLY, CDR2 FYNNEI. CDR3 region: CASSESLADPSTDTQYF. In DNA form, the CDR3 reads TGTGCCAGCAGTGAATCACTAGCGGATCCTAGCACAGATACGCAGTATTTT.

This clone appeared once. The chain joins TRBV2 to TRBJ2-1; the D is unclear. The CDR3 spans 12 residues. CDR1 is SNHLY, CDR2 FYNNEI, per germline. Trimming left V 7 bases short and J 2 bases short, with 6 bases between. CDR3 in DNA: TGTGCCAGCACGGACCCCTACAATGAGCAGTTCTTC. Translation gives CASTDPYNEQFF. Together with reference TRBV2 and TRBJ2-1, the CDR3 gives the full variable domain: EPEVTQTPSHQVTQMGQEVILRCVPISNHLYFYWYRQILGQKVEFLVSFYNNEISEKSEIFDDQFSVERPDGSNFTLKIRSTKLEDSAMYFCASTDPYNEQFFGPGTRLTVL.

This chain connects TRBV2 to TRBJ1-3; D may be TRBD1 (5 bases). CDR1 is SNHLY and CDR2 is FYNNEI in the germline V gene. The CDR3 totals 17 residues. The V gene lost 6 bases and the J gene lost 0 bases, with 18 bases spanning the gap. In DNA, the CDR3 is TGTGCCAGCAGGGGGGGGATGGGACTGAGCTCTGGAAACACCATATATTTT. Protein product: CASRGGMGLSSGNTIYF.

The chain uses TRBV28 and TRBJ1-5; D uncertain. The CDR3 is 13 residues long. Trimming took off 5 bases at V and 2 bases at J, with 7 bases between the two ends. In germline, CDR1 is MDHEN, CDR2 SYDVKM. CDR3 sequence (DNA): TGTGCCAGCAGTCCGAGTGGCAATCAGCCCCAGCATTTT. Protein sequence: CASSPSGNQPQHF. Variable domain in full (rest from reference TRBV28 and TRBJ1-5): DVKVTQSSRYLVKRTGEKVFLECVQDMDHENMFWYRQDPGLGLRLIYFSYDVKMKEKGDIPEGYSVSREKKERFSLILESASTNQTSMYLCASSPSGNQPQHFGDGTRLSIL.

The J gene is TRBJ2-5, the V gene TRBV6-1; weak D call: TRBD1 (6 bases). This CDR3 contains 15 residues. The V end lost 3 bases, the J end lost 5 bases, and 16 bases lay between the germline ends. Per the germline V gene, CDR1 is MNHNS and CDR2 is SASEGT. The CDR3 region has the DNA TGTGCCAGCAGTGACGCAGACAGGTCGTGGGAGACCCAGTACTTC. Encoded protein: CASSDADRSWETQYF.

The gene calls are TRBV28 and TRBJ1-3, with 9 bases lining up with TRBD1. V was clipped by 3 bases and J by 2 bases; unmatched bases: 2. CDR3 length: 15 amino acids. The V gene's germline CDR1 is MDHEN and CDR2 SYDVKM. The CDR3 region has the DNA TGTGCCAGCAGTTTCAGGACAGGGGCTGGAAACACCATATATTTT. It specifies CASSFRTGAGNTIYF.

The J gene is TRBJ2-5, the V gene TRBV30; 13 bases are shared with TRBD2. This CDR3 contains 17 residues. The V gene's germline CDR1 is GTSNPN and CDR2 SVGIG (reference sequence). Trimming took 1 base from V and 4 from J; bases not matched to a gene: 9. The CDR3 sequence: CAWSAGTSGIWGETQYF. In DNA form, the CDR3 reads TGTGCCTGGAGTGCCGGGACTAGCGGGATTTGGGGAGAGACCCAGTACTTC. Full variable domain (rest looked up from reference TRBV30 and TRBJ2-5): SQTIHQWPATLVQPVGSPLSLECTVEGTSNPNLYWYRQAAGRGLQLLFYSVGIGQISSEVPQNLSASRPQDRQFILSSKKLLLSDSGFYLCAWSAGTSGIWGETQYFGPGTRLLVL.

This rearrangement joins TRBV19 to TRBJ2-7; 7 positions agree with TRBD1. The CDR3 length is 14 residues. V trimming: 2 bases; J trimming: 3 bases; junction bases outside the gene matches: 4. Germline V gene sequence: CDR1 LNHDA, CDR2 SQIVND (reference sequence). The CDR3 DNA is TGTGCCAGTAGTATAAGGACAGGTCTCTACGAGCAGTACTTC. As protein: CASSIRTGLYEQYF.

The rearrangement joins TRBV6-5 to TRBJ1-2; 11 bases map to TRBD1. Per the germline V gene, CDR1 is MNHEY and CDR2 is SVGAGI. CDR3 size: 13 residues. V gave up 6 bases and J gave up 7 bases; unmatched junction bases: 4. This CDR3 reads CASRWTGGLGYTF. In nucleotides, the CDR3 is TGTGCCAGCAGGTGGACAGGGGGCCTTGGCTACACCTTC.

The V call is TRBV12-1, the J call TRBJ2-7; TRBD2 is taken as the D call from the table, unchecked against the DNA. TRBV12-1 is tagged as a pseudogene. The CDR3 has 16 amino acids. CDR3 in DNA: TGTGCCAGCAGCTCCCGAGGCGGGAGGACCGTCAGGTTGCAGTACTTC. This gives the protein CASSSRGGRTVRLQYF.

The CDR3, as DNA: TGCGCCAGCAGTTGGGACGGGAGGGATTATGGCTACACCTTC. Amino acids: CASSWDGRDYGYTF. The chain has TRBV5-1 and TRBJ1-2; perhaps TRBD1 as D (5 bases). Trimming removed 5 bases at V and 5 bases at J, with 16 bases between. CDR1 and CDR2 (germline): SGHRS, YFSETQ. The CDR3 sequence is 14 residues long.